One and the same sample provided the 6 T cell receptor beta chains below, sequenced in a study of blood T cells in healthy people across ages. Combining a sample-barcoded 5' primer with a J-beta primer mix, a second PCR ran for 7 to 11 cycles. From the 5' RACE reads, TCRdb called clonotypes with MiXCR, one entry per CDR3 protein. The sample records 1,300,000 or so distinct CDR3 sequences, around 55% being singletons. Sequencing was carried out using blood. The receptor set was obtained from a man aged 18 to 35 in good health.

The chain is built from TRBV6-4 and TRBJ1-1; D gene unclear. This CDR3 spans 15 amino acids. Trimming took 7 bases from V and 3 from J, leaving 18 bases between them. Germline V lookup: CDR1 MRHNA, CDR2 SNTAGT. The CDR3, as DNA: TGTGCCAGCAAACTTAATTCAGAGATGTACACTGAAGCTTTCTTT. Amino acid sequence: CASKLNSEMYTEAFF.

V and J are TRBV7-9 and TRBJ2-4, with 9 bases fitting TRBD2. The J call is in doubt because the DNA end fits TRBJ2-7 better. The CDR3 loop spans 20 amino acids. Looked up from germline, CDR1 is SEHNR and CDR2 is FQNEAQ (reference sequence). The DNA of the CDR3 is TGTGCCAGCAGCCGCCGTAGCGGGGGCCAACCCGTAAGACACTCCTACGAGCAGTACTTC. It specifies CASSRRSGGQPVRHSYEQYF.

This clonotype was seen a handful of times. V gene TRBV7-2 combines with J gene TRBJ2-3, with D possibly being TRBD2 (5 bases). Germline CDR1 is SGHTA and CDR2 is FQGNSA. CDR3 length: 17 amino acids. The ends were cut back, 1 base at V and 2 bases at J, with 16 bases in the middle. The CDR3 region has the DNA TGTGCCAGCAGCTTAGTGGCGGGCTACGCAGACACAGATACGCAGTATTTT. Translating gives CASSLVAGYADTDTQYF. Full variable domain (missing parts from reference TRBV7-2 and TRBJ2-3): GAGVSQSPSNKVTEKGKDVELRCDPISGHTALYWYRQSLGQGLEFLIYFQGNSAPDKSGLPSDRFSAERTGGSVSTLTIQRTQQEDSAVYLCASSLVAGYADTDTQYFGPGTRLTVL.

This rearrangement joins TRBV7-8 to TRBJ2-1, with D tentatively TRBD1 or TRBD2 (5 bases each). Between the trimmed V and J ends, which lost 4 bases and 13 bases, there was a span of 14 bases. The CDR3 spans 12 residues. CDR1 SGHVS and CDR2 FQNEAQ come from the germline V gene. The CDR3 reads CASSSGDGTQFF. In DNA form, the CDR3 reads TGTGCCAGCAGCTCCGGGGACGGGACCCAGTTCTTC.

The chain has TRBV20-1 and TRBJ2-1; D not certain. V was trimmed by 4 bases and J by 1 base, leaving 17 bases between them. This CDR3 region has 16 residues. Germline lookup yields CDR1 DFQATT and CDR2 SNEGSKA (reference sequence). The CDR3 spells CSANPSTRTSYNEQFF. CDR3 DNA: TGCAGTGCTAACCCCTCCACCCGCACTTCCTACAATGAGCAGTTCTTC.

This clonotype was picked up a small number of times. The V call is TRBV4-1, the J call TRBJ1-4; D is unresolved. This CDR3 spans 13 amino acids. Between the trimmed V and J ends, which lost 1 base and 7 bases, there was a span of 7 bases. Germline CDR1 is MGHRA and CDR2 is YSYEKL. Here the CDR3 DNA reads TGCGCCAGCAGCCAAGGGCCCATTGAAAAACTGTTTTTT. Protein product: CASSQGPIEKLFF.